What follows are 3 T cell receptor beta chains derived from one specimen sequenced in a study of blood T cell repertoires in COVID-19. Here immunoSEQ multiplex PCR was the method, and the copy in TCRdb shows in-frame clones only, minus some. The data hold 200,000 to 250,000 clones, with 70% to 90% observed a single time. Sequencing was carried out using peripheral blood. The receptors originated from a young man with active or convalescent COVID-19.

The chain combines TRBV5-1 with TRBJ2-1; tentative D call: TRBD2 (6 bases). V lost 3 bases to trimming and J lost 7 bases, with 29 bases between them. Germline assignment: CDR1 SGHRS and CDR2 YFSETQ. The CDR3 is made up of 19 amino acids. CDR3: CASSYWNIEGAGTKNEQFF. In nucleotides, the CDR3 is TGCGCCAGCAGCTACTGGAACATTGAAGGGGCGGGAACGAAGAATGAGCAGTTCTTC.

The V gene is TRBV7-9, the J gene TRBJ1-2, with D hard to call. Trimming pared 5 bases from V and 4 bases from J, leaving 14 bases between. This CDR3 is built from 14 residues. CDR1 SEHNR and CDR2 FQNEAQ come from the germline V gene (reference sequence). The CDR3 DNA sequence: TGTGCCAGCAGCATCGGGGTCAGCTCCTATGGCTACACCTTC. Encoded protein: CASSIGVSSYGYTF.

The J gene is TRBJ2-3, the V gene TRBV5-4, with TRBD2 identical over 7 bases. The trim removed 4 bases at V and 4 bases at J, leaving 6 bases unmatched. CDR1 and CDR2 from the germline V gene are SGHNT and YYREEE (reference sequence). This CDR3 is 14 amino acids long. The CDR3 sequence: CASSPGRSADTQYF. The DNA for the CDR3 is TGTGCCAGCAGCCCCGGGAGGAGCGCAGATACGCAGTATTTT.